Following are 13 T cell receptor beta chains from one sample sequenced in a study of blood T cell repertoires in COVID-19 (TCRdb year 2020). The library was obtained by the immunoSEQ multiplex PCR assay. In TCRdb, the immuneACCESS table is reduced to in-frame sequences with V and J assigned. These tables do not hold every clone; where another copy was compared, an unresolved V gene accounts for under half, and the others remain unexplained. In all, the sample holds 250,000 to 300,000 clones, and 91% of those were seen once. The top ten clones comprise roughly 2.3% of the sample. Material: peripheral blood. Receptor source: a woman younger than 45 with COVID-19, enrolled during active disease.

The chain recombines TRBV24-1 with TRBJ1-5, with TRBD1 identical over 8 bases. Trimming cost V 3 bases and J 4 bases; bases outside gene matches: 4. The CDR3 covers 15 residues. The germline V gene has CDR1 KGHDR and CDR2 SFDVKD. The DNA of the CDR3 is TGTGCCACCAGTGATGGACAGGGCTGGAATCAGCCCCAGCATTTT. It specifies CATSDGQGWNQPQHF.

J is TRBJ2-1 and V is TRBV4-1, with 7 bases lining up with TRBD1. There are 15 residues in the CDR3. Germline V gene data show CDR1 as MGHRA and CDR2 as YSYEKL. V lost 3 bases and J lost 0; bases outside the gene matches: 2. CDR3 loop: CASSQGQSSYNEQFF. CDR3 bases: TGCGCCAGCAGCCAGGGACAGAGCTCCTACAATGAGCAGTTCTTC.

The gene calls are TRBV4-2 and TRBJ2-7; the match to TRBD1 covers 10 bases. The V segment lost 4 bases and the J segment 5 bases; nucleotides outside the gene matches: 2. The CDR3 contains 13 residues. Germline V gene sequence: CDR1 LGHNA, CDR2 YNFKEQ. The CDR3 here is CASSRQGADEQYF. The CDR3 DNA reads TGTGCCAGCAGCCGACAGGGGGCGGACGAGCAGTACTTC.

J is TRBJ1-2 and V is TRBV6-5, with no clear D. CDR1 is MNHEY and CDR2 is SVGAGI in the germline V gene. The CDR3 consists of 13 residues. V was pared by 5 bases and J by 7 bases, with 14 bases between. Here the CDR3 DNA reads TGTGCCAGCAGTACCCGGGGTGAGGGTGGCTACACCTTC. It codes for CASSTRGEGGYTF.

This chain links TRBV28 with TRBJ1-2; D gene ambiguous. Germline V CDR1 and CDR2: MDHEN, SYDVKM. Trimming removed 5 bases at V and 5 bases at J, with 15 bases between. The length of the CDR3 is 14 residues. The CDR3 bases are TGTGCCAGCAGTGAACCCGGTTTTTGGTATGGCTACACCTTC. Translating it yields CASSEPGFWYGYTF.

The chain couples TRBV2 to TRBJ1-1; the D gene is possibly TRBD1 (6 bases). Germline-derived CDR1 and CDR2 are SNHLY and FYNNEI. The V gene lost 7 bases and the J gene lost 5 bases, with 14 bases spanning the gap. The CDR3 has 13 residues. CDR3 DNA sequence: TGTGCCAGCAATGTACAGGGAGGGACTGAAGCTTTCTTT. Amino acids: CASNVQGGTEAFF. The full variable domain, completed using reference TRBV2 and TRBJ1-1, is EPEVTQTPSHQVTQMGQEVILRCVPISNHLYFYWYRQILGQKVEFLVSFYNNEISEKSEIFDDQFSVERPDGSNFTLKIRSTKLEDSAMYFCASNVQGGTEAFFGQGTRLTVV.

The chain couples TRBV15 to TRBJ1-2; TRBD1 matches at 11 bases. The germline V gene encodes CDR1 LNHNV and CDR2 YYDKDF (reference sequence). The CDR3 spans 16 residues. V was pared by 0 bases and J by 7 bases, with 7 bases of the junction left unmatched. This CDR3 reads CATSRDLGQGVAGYTF. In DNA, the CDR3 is TGTGCCACCAGCAGAGATCTGGGACAGGGGGTGGCTGGCTACACCTTC.

The chain's CDR3 is CASSQSPGDHGYTF. The CDR3 nucleotides read TGTGCCAGCAGCCAATCCCCCGGGGATCATGGCTACACCTTC. This chain uses TRBV3-1 (or the pseudogene TRBV3-2) with TRBJ1-2, with D hard to call. Germline V lookup: CDR1 LGHDT, CDR2 YNNKEL (reference sequence). CDR3 size: 14 residues. V was shortened by 2 bases and J by 6 bases, with 13 bases between the two germline ends.

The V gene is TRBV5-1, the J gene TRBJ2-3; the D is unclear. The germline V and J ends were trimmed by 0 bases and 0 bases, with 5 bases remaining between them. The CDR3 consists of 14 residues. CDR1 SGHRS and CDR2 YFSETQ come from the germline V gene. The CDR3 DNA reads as TGCGCCAGCAGCTTGGCACAGAGCACAGATACGCAGTATTTT. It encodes CASSLAQSTDTQYF.

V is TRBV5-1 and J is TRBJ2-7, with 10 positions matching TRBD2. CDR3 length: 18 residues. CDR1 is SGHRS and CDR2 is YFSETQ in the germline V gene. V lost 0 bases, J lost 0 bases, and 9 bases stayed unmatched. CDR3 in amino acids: CASSLVASGSLSSYEQYF. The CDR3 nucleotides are TGCGCCAGCAGCTTGGTGGCTAGCGGGAGCCTCAGCTCCTACGAGCAGTACTTC. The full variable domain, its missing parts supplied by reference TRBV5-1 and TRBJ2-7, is KAGVTQTPRYLIKTRGQQVTLSCSPISGHRSVSWYQQTPGQGLQFLFEYFSETQRNKGNFPGRFSGRQFSNSRSEMNVSTLELGDSALYLCASSLVASGSLSSYEQYFGPGTRLTVT.

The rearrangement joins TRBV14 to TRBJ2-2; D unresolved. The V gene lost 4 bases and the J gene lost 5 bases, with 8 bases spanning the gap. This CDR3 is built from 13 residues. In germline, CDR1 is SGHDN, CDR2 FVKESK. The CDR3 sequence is CASSPQATGELFF. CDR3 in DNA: TGTGCCAGCAGCCCTCAGGCGACCGGGGAGCTGTTTTTT.

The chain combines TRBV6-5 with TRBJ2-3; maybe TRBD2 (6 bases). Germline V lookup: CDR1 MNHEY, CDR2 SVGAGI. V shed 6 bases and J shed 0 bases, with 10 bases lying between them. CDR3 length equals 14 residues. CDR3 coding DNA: TGTGCCAGCAGCCGACTAGGAAGCACAGATACGCAGTATTTT. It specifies CASSRLGSTDTQYF.

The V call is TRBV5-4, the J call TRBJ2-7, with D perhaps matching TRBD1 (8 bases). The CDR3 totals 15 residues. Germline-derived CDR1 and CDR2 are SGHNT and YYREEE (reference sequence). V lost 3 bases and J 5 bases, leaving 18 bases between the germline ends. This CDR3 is CASSSTKQGGNEQYF. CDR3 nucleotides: TGTGCCAGCAGCTCCACCAAACAGGGGGGGAACGAGCAGTACTTC.